The next 19 T cell receptor beta chains were all read from a single sample in a study of T cells after yellow fever vaccination. MiXCR, applied by TCRdb to the 5' RACE reads, yields one record per CDR3 protein. The sample records 450,000 to 550,000 distinct CDR3 sequences, 15% to 20% being singletons. Sample: PBMCs, taken 15 days after the yellow fever booster vaccination. Source of these receptors: a man between 25 and 39 years old who received the YFV17D yellow fever vaccine.

The genes are TRBV4-2 and TRBJ1-2; D is unclear. The V and J ends lost 0 bases and 4 bases respectively, with 12 bases between them. Germline assignment: CDR1 LGHNA and CDR2 YNFKEQ. This CDR3 spans 15 amino acids. The CDR3 nucleotides are TGTGCCAGCAGCCAAGAGGGTGGCGCTACCTATGGCTACACCTTC. Its translation is CASSQEGGATYGYTF.

This rearrangement joins TRBV20-1 to TRBJ2-1; no definite D call. The CDR3 covers 13 residues. The V and J ends lost 0 bases and 6 bases respectively, with 9 bases between them. Looked up from germline, CDR1 is DFQATT and CDR2 is SNEGSKA (reference sequence). The CDR3 bases are TGCAGTGCTAGAGATCGGCCTGCCAATGAGCAGTTCTTC. Translation: CSARDRPANEQFF.

There are many counts of this clonotype. The chain couples TRBV7-3 to TRBJ2-3; 8 bases match TRBD1. V dropped 5 bases and J dropped 4; count of bases not matched to a gene: 2. The CDR3 consists of 13 residues. Germline CDR1 SGHTA, CDR2 FQGTGA. The CDR3 DNA reads TGTGCCAGCAGCCAACAGGGGGCAGATACGCAGTATTTT. Encoded protein: CASSQQGADTQYF.

The sample holds a few counts of this clonotype. The V call is TRBV18, the J call TRBJ2-7; perhaps TRBD1 as D (6 bases). This CDR3 spans 15 amino acids. The V and J ends lost 3 bases and 0 bases respectively, with 12 bases between them. Germline loops: CDR1 KGHSH, CDR2 LQKENI. The CDR3 protein is CASSPTVDSSYEQYF. The CDR3 DNA is TGTGCCAGCTCACCGACCGTGGACAGCTCCTACGAGCAGTACTTC.

This CDR3 is CASRGLRSGELFF. The CDR3 DNA follows: TGTGCCAGCCGGGGGCTCCGGAGCGGGGAGCTGTTTTTT. The chain couples TRBV6-1 to TRBJ2-2; D tentatively reads TRBD1 or TRBD2 (6 bases each). There are 13 residues in the CDR3. The germline gives CDR1 MNHNS, CDR2 SASEGT. V was pared by 8 bases and J by 7 bases, with 14 bases between.

The genes are TRBV5-5 and TRBJ1-2; D is ambiguous. Deletions cut 4 bases from V and 8 bases from J, with 18 bases between. The CDR3 is 14 residues long. CDR1 SGHKS and CDR2 YYEKEE come from the germline V gene (reference sequence). CDR3 coding DNA: TGTGCCAGCAGCCCCTATACGGTCTCTGGGGGCTACACCTTC. This gives the protein CASSPYTVSGGYTF. The variable domain in full, completed from reference TRBV5-5 and TRBJ1-2, reads DAGVTQSPTHLIKTRGQQVTLRCSPISGHKSVSWYQQVLGQGPQFIFQYYEKEERGRGNFPDRFSARQFPNYSSELNVNALLLGDSALYLCASSPYTVSGGYTFGSGTRLTVV.

V and J are TRBV7-2 and TRBJ2-7; 9 bases match TRBD2. V was pared by 5 bases and J by 4 bases, with 9 bases of the junction left unmatched. Germline CDR1 and CDR2: SGHTA and FQGNSA. The CDR3 totals 15 residues. CDR3 sequence reads: CASSPVTSGKYEQYF. The CDR3 DNA is TGTGCCAGCAGCCCTGTGACTAGCGGAAAATACGAGCAGTACTTC.

CDR3: CATSRVSREQFF. CDR3 bases: TGTGCCACCAGCAGAGTTAGTCGGGAGCAGTTCTTC. The chain combines TRBV15 with TRBJ2-1; D remains unclear. This CDR3 has 12 residues. The germline gives CDR1 LNHNV, CDR2 YYDKDF (reference sequence). The V end lost 1 base, the J end lost 10 bases, and 8 bases lay between the germline ends.

This clonotype was counted a few times. The chain is built from TRBV18 and TRBJ2-7; D call uncertain. CDR1 is KGHSH, CDR2 LQKENI, per germline. The germline V and J ends were trimmed by 2 bases and 3 bases, with 14 bases remaining between them. The CDR3 loop spans 15 amino acids. The CDR3 DNA reads as TGTGCCAGCTCACCAGCCGTGACGGAGAACTACGAGCAGTACTTC. Amino acids: CASSPAVTENYEQYF.

DNA of the CDR3: TGTGCCAGCAGCCAACTAGCGGGAGCAGATACGCAGTATTTT. Amino acid sequence: CASSQLAGADTQYF. This chain connects TRBV6-1 to TRBJ2-3; TRBD2 matches at 11 bases. This CDR3 is built from 14 residues. Germline V lookup: CDR1 MNHNS, CDR2 SASEGT. Trimming cost V 6 bases and J 4 bases; bases outside gene matches: 3.

The count of this clonotype is one. Written as DNA, the CDR3 is TGCAGTGCTAGAGAGAATCGGGACAGCTTGACCTACGAGCAGTACTTC. Translation gives CSARENRDSLTYEQYF. The V gene is TRBV20-1, the J gene TRBJ2-7; 7 bases agree with TRBD1. CDR1 DFQATT and CDR2 SNEGSKA come from the germline V gene (reference sequence). The CDR3 is 16 residues long. The junction had 10 bases not matched to a gene; V was cut back by 0 bases and J by 2 bases.

This clonotype was counted at least ten times. The J gene is TRBJ2-1, the V gene TRBV18; D remains unclear. This CDR3 comprises 15 residues. CDR1 KGHSH and CDR2 LQKENI come from the germline V gene. V lost 5 bases and J lost 8, with 19 bases in between. The CDR3 DNA reads as TGTGCCAGCTCAACTCCCGGTTGGAAAATGGATGAGCAGTTCTTC. It yields the protein CASSTPGWKMDEQFF.

This clonotype was detected only a few times. This sequence joins TRBV7-2 and TRBJ2-2, with D perhaps given as TRBD1 or TRBD2 (5 bases each). The V end lost 6 bases, the J end lost 7 bases, and 9 bases lay between the germline ends. The CDR3 covers 12 residues. Germline lookup yields CDR1 SGHTA and CDR2 FQGNSA. The CDR3 region is CASRRGGGELFF. In nucleotides, the CDR3 is TGTGCCAGCAGGAGGGGCGGCGGGGAGCTGTTTTTT.

The chain employs TRBV28 and TRBJ2-2; 9 positions agree with TRBD1. The V gene end was trimmed by 9 bases and the J gene end by 0 bases; junction bases not matched to a gene: 5. Germline V lookup: CDR1 MDHEN, CDR2 SYDVKM. The length of the CDR3 is 15 residues. CDR3 protein: CARWDRDANTGELFF. The CDR3 nucleotides are TGTGCCAGGTGGGACAGGGACGCGAACACCGGGGAGCTGTTTTTT.

This clonotype has a handful of counts. The CDR3 DNA reads as TGTGCCAGCAGTCCCACAGGACCCACTGAAGCTTTCTTT. Its protein product is CASSPTGPTEAFF. The chain has TRBV27 and TRBJ1-1, with D possibly TRBD1 on 5 matching bases. CDR3 length: 13 amino acids. CDR1 is MNHEY, CDR2 SMNVEV, per germline (reference sequence). V dropped 5 bases and J dropped 4 bases, with 11 bases sitting between them.

The rearrangement joins TRBV20-1 to TRBJ2-7; 9 bases fit TRBD1. This CDR3 region has 15 residues. Germline values: CDR1 DFQATT, CDR2 SNEGSKA (reference sequence). Losses at the gene ends were 6 bases for V and 5 bases for J; bases not matched to a gene: 14. The CDR3 protein is CSATLQPGQGHEQYF. Here the CDR3 DNA reads TGCAGTGCGACCCTCCAACCGGGACAGGGTCACGAGCAGTACTTC.

The chain employs TRBV7-2 and TRBJ1-1; maybe TRBD1 (5 bases). V lost 1 base to trimming and J lost 0 bases, with 15 bases between them. Germline CDR1 and CDR2: SGHTA and FQGNSA. This CDR3 is built from 17 residues. As DNA, the CDR3 is TGTGCCAGCAGCTTAGTGGGTTGGGGGGTGATGAACACTGAAGCTTTCTTT. It specifies CASSLVGWGVMNTEAFF.

This rearrangement joins TRBV5-1 to TRBJ2-1, with TRBD1 matching over 9 bases. V shed 1 base and J 8 bases; nucleotides not matched to a gene: 7. The CDR3 runs 15 residues. CDR1 is SGHRS and CDR2 is YFSETQ in the germline V gene. The CDR3 DNA sequence: TGCGCCAGCAGCTTGATGGGACAGGGCTATTATGAGCAGTTCTTC. This codes for CASSLMGQGYYEQFF.

This clonotype has only a few counts. The chain links TRBV12-3 or TRBV12-4 to TRBJ2-2; 7 bases fit TRBD2. Trimming took 1 base from V and 7 from J; bases not matched to a gene: 6. This CDR3 spans 15 amino acids. CDR3 bases: TGTGCCAGCAGTTTAGATGCGGGAGCGGGCGGGGAGCTGTTTTTT. It yields the protein CASSLDAGAGGELFF.